This TCR beta chain derives from a study of cytomegalovirus exposure and HLA in healthy donors. Study-level results: First-cohort TCR clusters were later found to tend to co-occur in the 120 or so validation repertoires. It was confirmed in vitro that a few of the CMV-associated chains were specific for CMV antigens.

Some clones are missing from TCRdb's copy, which holds only in-frame ones; the method was immunoSEQ multiplex PCR. The sample has around 54,000 clones, approximately 89% seen once; the top ten hold roughly 8%. V was pared by 5 bases and J by 0 bases, with 16 bases between. Germline CDR1 reads SEHNR; CDR2 reads FQNEAQ (reference sequence). The CDR3 spans 17 residues. Points on this clone: Antigen specificity is unknown.

The sequence came from a woman aged 18 to 35 in good health and CMV-seropositive. The sequencing sample was made of PBMCs. The chain employs TRBV7-9 and TRBJ2-2; the D gene is possibly TRBD1 (5 bases). The CDR3 is CASSAGLPQANTGELFF. In DNA, the CDR3 is TGTGCCAGCAGCGCCGGGCTACCACAGGCGAACACCGGGGAGCTGTTTTTT.